Listed here are 16 T cell receptor beta chains from one sample, sequenced in a study of T-cell memory formation after mild COVID-19 (dated by TCRdb to the early 2020s). Library prep was done by 5' RACE. The reads were generated on an Illumina NovaSeq 6000. TCRdb reran the public reads through fastp at Q25 and MiXCR, keeping productive beta chains. Each entry is one CDR3 protein sequence, shown with its most common DNA and genes. In all, the sample holds 140,000 or so distinct CDR3 sequences, and 14% to 15% of those were seen once. The top ten clonotypes cover more than 25% of the sample. Sample: PBMCs or a T cell subset sorted from them (not recorded which). These receptor sequences come from an adult woman who had mild COVID-19 (a few samples of this study predate the infection). The sample titles of this study are shuffled in the database, so cell type and time point are left out; the donor was told from shared clones.

The chain uses TRBV12-3 or TRBV12-4 and TRBJ1-6; unclear D gene. The CDR3 runs to 12 residues. V was pared by 3 bases and J by 9 bases, with 6 bases between. The CDR3 DNA reads as TGTGCCAGCAGTTTTGGACTTTCACCCCTCCACTTT. Protein product: CASSFGLSPLHF.

This clonotype appeared a single time. The genes are TRBV7-9 and TRBJ1-1, with a weak D call TRBD1 (6 bases). The CDR3 runs 15 residues. CDR1 SEHNR and CDR2 FQNEAQ come from the germline V gene (reference sequence). Trimming removed 2 bases at V and 3 bases at J, with 13 bases between. The CDR3 DNA reads as TGTGCCAGCAGCTTAAACAGGGCCCCAGACACTGAAGCTTTCTTT. Protein sequence: CASSLNRAPDTEAFF. The variable domain in full, completed from reference TRBV7-9 and TRBJ1-1, reads DTGVSQNPRHKITKRGQNVTFRCDPISEHNRLYWYRQTLGQGPEFLTYFQNEAQLEKSRLLSDRFSAERPKGSFSTLEIQRTEQGDSAMYLCASSLNRAPDTEAFFGQGTRLTVV.

The chain couples TRBV28 to TRBJ2-7; the match to TRBD1 covers 7 bases. In germline, CDR1 is MDHEN, CDR2 SYDVKM. This CDR3 spans 14 amino acids. Unmatched junction bases numbered 7, after V lost 4 bases and J lost 4 bases. CDR3 sequence reads: CASSSDRVRYEQYV. Written as DNA, the CDR3 is TGTGCCAGCAGTTCCGACAGGGTACGGTACGAGCAGTACGTC.

The chain recombines TRBV27 with TRBJ1-1; 8 positions match TRBD1. J gave up 5 bases and V 3 bases, and 5 bases lay outside the gene matches. The germline V gene encodes CDR1 MNHEY and CDR2 SMNVEV (reference sequence). This CDR3 contains 14 residues. The CDR3 nucleotides are TGTGCCAGCAGTTTGGACAGGGTGACGACTGAAGCTTTCTTT. As protein: CASSLDRVTTEAFF.

The chain has TRBV2 and TRBJ2-7, with 7 bases aligning to TRBD2. J was trimmed by 6 bases and V by 3 bases; bases with no gene match: 8. The CDR3 has 14 amino acids. Germline CDR1 reads SNHLY; CDR2 reads FYNNEI. The CDR3 spells CASSDATSLGEQYF. The CDR3 DNA reads as TGTGCCAGCAGTGATGCGACTAGCCTCGGCGAGCAGTACTTC.

This clonotype was detected only a few times. The chain couples TRBV6-6 to TRBJ2-1; D is uncertain. The CDR3 totals 18 residues. Germline V CDR1 and CDR2: MNHNY, SVGAGI (reference sequence). Trimming stripped 1 base from V and 0 bases from J, with 16 bases between. The CDR3 region is CASSYYGSAARSYNEQFF. In DNA, the CDR3 is TGTGCCAGCAGTTACTATGGCTCCGCGGCACGCTCCTACAATGAGCAGTTCTTC.

This clonotype was observed a few times. The J gene is TRBJ1-5, the V gene TRBV4-1; 8 nucleotides agree with TRBD1. The CDR3 spans 15 residues. The J segment lost 9 bases and the V segment lost 4 bases, leaving 11 bases of the junction unmatched. CDR1 is MGHRA, CDR2 YSYEKL, per germline. CDR3: CASSPRQGQDPPQHF. In nucleotides, the CDR3 is TGCGCCAGCAGCCCGAGACAGGGGCAGGACCCGCCCCAGCATTTT.

The chain links TRBV12-3 or TRBV12-4 to TRBJ1-2; D uncertain. Trimming cost V 3 bases and J 4 bases, with 21 bases left between them. The CDR3 totals 17 residues. CDR3 protein: CASSFVPGRRRSYGYTF. The CDR3 nucleotides read TGTGCCAGCAGTTTCGTCCCGGGCAGGCGGAGGTCCTATGGCTACACCTTC.

The chain recombines TRBV10-3 with TRBJ2-1; a possible D gene is TRBD2 (5 bases). The CDR3 is 17 residues long. Germline values: CDR1 ENHRY, CDR2 SYGVKD. With 0 bases removed from V and 5 bases from J, the gap between germline ends came to 17 bases. CDR3 nucleotide sequence: TGTGCCATCAGTGAGTCGGGCGCGGGTGGAGCCGACAATGAGCAGTTCTTC. It specifies CAISESGAGGADNEQFF.

This clonotype was detected only a few times. This chain connects TRBV12-3 or TRBV12-4 to TRBJ2-3; D gene uncertain. The V and J ends lost 3 bases and 0 bases respectively, with 25 bases between them. This CDR3 contains 20 residues. The CDR3 bases are TGTGCCAGCAGTTTCACCCTAGAGCTTTGGGTCGGGCCTAGCACAGATACGCAGTATTTT. Its translation is CASSFTLELWVGPSTDTQYF.

The gene calls are TRBV4-2 and TRBJ2-7, with 8 bases that match TRBD1. Germline values: CDR1 LGHNA, CDR2 YNFKEQ. The CDR3 loop spans 15 amino acids. V lost 6 bases and J lost 3; bases outside the gene matches: 10. The CDR3 protein is CASRVLGTGVYEQYF. DNA for the CDR3: TGTGCCAGCAGGGTTCTCGGGACAGGCGTCTACGAGCAGTACTTC.

This clonotype was observed a few times. V is TRBV15 and J is TRBJ1-1; tentatively, D is TRBD1 (5 bases). This CDR3 is 15 amino acids long. The V gene lost 0 bases and the J gene lost 4 bases, with 12 bases spanning the gap. The germline V gene has CDR1 LNHNV and CDR2 YYDKDF (reference sequence). DNA of the CDR3: TGTGCCACCAGCAGAGATCGGGGGGTTGGCACTGAAGCTTTCTTT. The encoded protein is CATSRDRGVGTEAFF.

The chain employs TRBV5-1 and TRBJ2-1; D not certain. This CDR3 is built from 14 residues. Trimming cost V 0 bases and J 0 bases, with 4 bases left between them. Germline values: CDR1 SGHRS, CDR2 YFSETQ. The CDR3 sequence: CASSLEYSYNEQFF. For the CDR3, the DNA is TGCGCCAGCAGCTTGGAATACTCCTACAATGAGCAGTTCTTC.

The chain is built from TRBV24-1 and TRBJ2-5; TRBD2 agrees at 7 bases. J was trimmed by 2 bases and V by 4 bases; bases with no gene match: 24. The CDR3 covers 21 residues. Germline-derived CDR1 and CDR2 are KGHDR and SFDVKD. The CDR3 DNA is TGTGCCACCAGTGACTCTCCGGGACGGCGGATTTCGGCTAGCGGACAAGAGACCCAGTACTTC. Protein sequence: CATSDSPGRRISASGQETQYF.

This clonotype was seen many times. The CDR3 spells CASSLGGTSNYEQYF. The CDR3 DNA reads TGTGCCAGCAGCTTAGGTGGGACTAGTAACTACGAGCAGTACTTC. The chain links TRBV7-8 to TRBJ2-7, with 8 bases matching TRBD2. The CDR3 totals 15 residues. CDR1 is SGHVS, CDR2 FQNEAQ, per germline. V was clipped by 1 base and J by 3 bases; unmatched bases: 5.

On this clonotype: This CDR3 is missing its conserved last phenylalanine or tryptophan, likely due to a read error. V gene TRBV12-3 or TRBV12-4 combines with J gene TRBJ2-1, with 11 bases fitting TRBD2. The CDR3 runs to 15 residues. After removal of 3 bases from V and 3 bases from J, the junction contained 1 base not matched to a gene. The CDR3 is CASSFGTSGYNEQFL. CDR3 bases: TGTGCCAGCAGTTTCGGGACTAGCGGCTACAATGAGCAGTTCTTA.